Each of the 9 T cell receptor beta chains below was sequenced from the same sample in a study of T cells in Graves' hyperthyroidism and ophthalmopathy. From RNA transcripts, TCR beta CDR3 regions were amplified. A first-round RT-PCR of the TCR CDR3 used the HTBI primer set. TCRdb called the multiplex PCR reads again in MiXCR, with one record for every CDR3 protein. The sample lists roughly 420,000 distinct CDR3 sequences, around 15% seen once, with 5% to 6% in the top ten. The sequenced material came from blood. Source of these receptors: a woman in her late teens or twenties with Graves' hyperthyroidism.

This clonotype was found many times. J is TRBJ2-5 and V is TRBV28, with no clear D. The germline CDR1 and CDR2 sequences are MDHEN and SYDVKM. The CDR3 is 11 residues long. Trimming stripped 7 bases from V and 0 bases from J, with 3 bases between. The CDR3 sequence: CASNHQETQYF. CDR3 sequence (DNA): TGTGCCAGCAATCACCAAGAGACCCAGTACTTC.

This clonotype was recorded only once. The genes are TRBV6-4 and TRBJ2-2, with 7 positions matching TRBD1. Germline CDR1 reads MRHNA; CDR2 reads SNTAGT. Losses at the gene ends were 4 bases for V and 4 bases for J; bases not matched to a gene: 6. The CDR3 totals 15 residues. CDR3 bases: TGTGCCAGCAGTGCTCAACAGGGGACCACCGGGGAGCTGTTTTTT. Its translation: CASSAQQGTTGELFF.

Only a few counts were recorded for this clonotype. The chain is built from TRBV7-9 and TRBJ1-3; no reliable D call. Germline values: CDR1 SEHNR, CDR2 FQNEAQ (reference sequence). This CDR3 is built from 12 residues. Trimming cost V 8 bases and J 4 bases, with 9 bases left between them. The CDR3 reads CASPADGNTIYF. In DNA, the CDR3 is TGTGCCAGCCCAGCGGACGGAAACACCATATATTTT.

This clonotype was picked up many times. The chain employs TRBV11-1 and TRBJ2-7, with 7 bases fitting TRBD1. Germline V CDR1 and CDR2: SGHAT, FQDESV (reference sequence). The CDR3 totals 13 residues. The V gene end was trimmed by 5 bases and the J gene end by 6 bases; junction bases not matched to a gene: 7. CDR3 in amino acids: CASSPARQGEQYF. In DNA form, the CDR3 reads TGTGCCAGCAGCCCCGCACGACAGGGCGAGCAGTACTTC.

This clonotype was picked up many times. This sequence joins TRBV11-2 and TRBJ2-7; 9 nucleotides line up with TRBD1. Germline V lookup: CDR1 SGHAT, CDR2 FQNNGV. This CDR3 is built from 15 residues. J was trimmed by 7 bases and V by 2 bases; bases with no gene match: 9. CDR3 in amino acids: CASSLWDRDGKEQYF. Written as DNA, the CDR3 is TGTGCCAGCAGCTTATGGGACAGGGATGGAAAAGAGCAGTACTTC.

This clonotype was detected ten times or more. CDR3 nucleotide sequence: TGTGCCAGCAGTAACCAGGGAGGCAATCAGCCCCAGCATTTT. It translates to CASSNQGGNQPQHF. The V gene is TRBV28, the J gene TRBJ1-5; D might be TRBD1 (5 bases). V was shortened by 5 bases and J by 2 bases, with 10 bases between the two germline ends. This CDR3 has 14 residues. Per the germline V gene, CDR1 is MDHEN and CDR2 is SYDVKM.

This clonotype showed up just a few times. This chain connects TRBV19 to TRBJ2-1, with 7 positions matching TRBD2. CDR1 is LNHDA and CDR2 is SQIVND in the germline V gene (reference sequence). V lost 3 bases and J lost 5; bases outside the gene matches: 7. This CDR3 is built from 15 residues. In nucleotides, the CDR3 is TGTGCCAGTAGTATCCCCGGACTAGAACACAATGAGCAGTTCTTC. Protein sequence: CASSIPGLEHNEQFF.

This clonotype was recorded a few times. J is TRBJ1-6 and V is TRBV28, with TRBD1 identical over 7 bases. The CDR3 is 18 amino acids. Germline CDR1 MDHEN, CDR2 SYDVKM. V gave up 7 bases and J gave up 0 bases; unmatched junction bases: 12. The DNA of the CDR3 is TGTGCCAGCATACCTCATTGGGACAGACGCTCCTATAATTCACCCCTCCACTTT. Translating gives CASIPHWDRRSYNSPLHF.

This clonotype appeared many times. This sequence joins TRBV28 and TRBJ2-3, with TRBD2 matching 7 bases. This CDR3 comprises 15 residues. Germline lookup yields CDR1 MDHEN and CDR2 SYDVKM. After removal of 6 bases from V and 4 bases from J, the junction contained 10 bases not matched to a gene. CDR3 loop: CASSAGRTSADTQYF. CDR3 DNA sequence: TGTGCCAGCAGCGCAGGCCGCACTAGCGCAGATACGCAGTATTTT.